The clone carrying this T cell receptor (beta chain) was seen a few times. Original analysis: A distant-metastasis classifier for papillary thyroid cancer was built using CDR3 differences across clinicopathological groups. TCRdb re-called clones from the PCR reads using MiXCR. What appears here as the V and J calls and clone size reflects TCRdb's work, not the paper's. The sample lists approximately 8,000 clones; 28% were seen once. Trimming stripped 5 bases from V and 7 bases from J, with 18 bases between. This CDR3 is built from 14 residues. This specimen comes from a study of metastatic and nonmetastatic thyroid tumors. At the level of the study: Blood and tumor or nodule tissue repertoires from malignant and benign thyroid patients were compared.

No treatment of any kind had been given to any patient before thyroid surgery. The material sequenced was tumor tissue. The genes are TRBV12-3 or TRBV12-4 and TRBJ2-7; weak D call: TRBD2 (6 bases). The receptor comes from a male donor with papillary thyroid cancer or a benign thyroid nodule (not recorded which). Some clones in this sample may be carry-over from other donors' samples. CDR3 region: CASSDVGGIEEQYF. For the CDR3, the DNA is TGTGCCAGCAGTGACGTTGGGGGGATCGAGGAGCAGTACTTC.